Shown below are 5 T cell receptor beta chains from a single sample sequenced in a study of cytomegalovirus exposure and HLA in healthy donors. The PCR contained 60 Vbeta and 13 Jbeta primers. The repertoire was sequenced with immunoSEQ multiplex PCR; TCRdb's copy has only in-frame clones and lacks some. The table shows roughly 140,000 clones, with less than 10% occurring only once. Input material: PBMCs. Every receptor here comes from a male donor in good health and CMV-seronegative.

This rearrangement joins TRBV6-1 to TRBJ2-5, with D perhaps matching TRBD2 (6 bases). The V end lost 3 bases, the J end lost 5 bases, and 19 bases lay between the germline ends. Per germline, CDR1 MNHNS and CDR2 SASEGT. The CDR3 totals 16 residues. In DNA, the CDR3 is TGTGCCAGCAGTGAGCGGGCCCTGGAGGGTTGGGAGACCCAGTACTTC. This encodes CASSERALEGWETQYF.

The CDR3 DNA follows: TGCGCCAGCAGCCAAACCGGGACTACCCTTTCCTACGAGCAGTACTTC. The encoded protein is CASSQTGTTLSYEQYF. V usage is TRBV4-1 and J usage is TRBJ2-5; 7 bases fit TRBD2. The J call is uncertain, as TRBJ2-7 better fits the DNA end. CDR3 length equals 16 residues. Germline CDR1 MGHRA, CDR2 YSYEKL.

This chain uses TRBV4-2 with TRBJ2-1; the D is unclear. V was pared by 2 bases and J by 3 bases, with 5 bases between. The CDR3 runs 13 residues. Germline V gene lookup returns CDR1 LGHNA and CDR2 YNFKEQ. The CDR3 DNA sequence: TGTGCCAGCAGCCAATCTAGCTACAATGAGCAGTTCTTC. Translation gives CASSQSSYNEQFF.

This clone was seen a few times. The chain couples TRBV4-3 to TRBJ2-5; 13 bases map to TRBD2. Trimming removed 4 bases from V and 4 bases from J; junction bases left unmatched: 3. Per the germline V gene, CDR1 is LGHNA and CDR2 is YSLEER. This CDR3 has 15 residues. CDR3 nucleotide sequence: TGCGCCAGCAGCCCGGGGACTAGCGGGATAGAGACCCAGTACTTC. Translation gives CASSPGTSGIETQYF.

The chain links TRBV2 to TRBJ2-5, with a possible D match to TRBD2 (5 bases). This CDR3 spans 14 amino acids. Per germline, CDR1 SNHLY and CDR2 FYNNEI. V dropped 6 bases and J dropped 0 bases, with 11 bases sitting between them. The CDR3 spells CASSAGLNQETQYF. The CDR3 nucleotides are TGTGCCAGCAGCGCTGGACTGAACCAAGAGACCCAGTACTTC.